This T cell receptor beta chain was recovered during a study of T cell responses to AZD1222 COVID-19 vaccine. Study-level results: The donors showed a predominance of white British ancestry and of females, with possible underestimation of clonal diversity.

Assay: immunoSEQ multiplex PCR; the TCRdb copy retains only in-frame clones and omits some. The table has some 150,000 clones, 90% seen once. As to this clone: Its antigen is not identified.

There are 16 residues in the CDR3. Germline V lookup: CDR1 SGDLS, CDR2 YYNGEE. V lost 0 bases to trimming and J lost 2 bases; unmatched junction nucleotides: 5. This material consisted of peripheral blood, taken on day 0 of AZD1222 vaccination. This chain links TRBV9 with TRBJ1-2, with 9 bases identical to TRBD1. The sequence was collected from an adult in good health. The DNA of the CDR3 is TGTGCCAGCAGCGTAGCCCTGGGGACAGGGAACTATGGCTACACCTTC. Translation: CASSVALGTGNYGYTF.